Listed below are T cell receptor beta chains from one sample, sequenced in a study of response to subunit inactivated influenza vaccine. TCRdb fed the RT-PCR reads into MiXCR, producing one record per CDR3 protein. The table lists about 830,000 distinct CDR3 sequences, approximately 17% of them singletons. The sample here was PBMCs from blood, taken 4 to 6 days after vaccination. The receptors derive from a man aged 50-59 years who received an inactivated influenza vaccine. Each CDR3 is given with its conserved first and last residue. D genes are given only for firm matches. Only some rows state a clone size, as once, few, many or a class for expanded clones.

J gene	V gene	D gene	clone size	CDR3 DNA	CDR3 protein
TRBJ1-2	TRBV12-3/TRBV12-4	-	few	TGTGCCAGCAGTCCTTCCAGGTGGGGCTACACCTTC	CASSPSRWGYTF
TRBJ2-2	TRBV27	-	-	TGTGCCAGCAGTTTAGGGGGCGCAACCGGGGAGCTGTTTTTT	CASSLGGATGELFF
TRBJ2-5	TRBV20-1	TRBD1	few	TGCAGTGTGAAGGACAGGCTGCTTATAGAGACCCAGTACTTC	CSVKDRLLIETQYF
TRBJ2-3	TRBV7-2	TRBD1	-	TGTGCCAGCAGCTTATCATCGGGACAGAGCACAGATACGCAGTATTTT	CASSLSSGQSTDTQYF
TRBJ2-3	TRBV10-1	TRBD2	-	TGCGCCAGCAGTGCCGGGACTAGCGGGGGTGATGGAGATACGCAGTATTTC	CASSAGTSGGDGDTQYF
TRBJ2-3	TRBV7-3	TRBD1	few	TGTGCCAGCAGCTCAGACAGGGGTAGAGGTACGCAGTATTTT	CASSSDRGRGTQYF
TRBJ2-3	TRBV27	TRBD2	few	TGTGCCAGCAGTTTAGTTTGGACTAGCGGACAAGATACGCAGTATTTT	CASSLVWTSGQDTQYF
TRBJ1-2	TRBV12-3/TRBV12-4	-	-	TGTGCCAGCAGTTTTAGGGAGGGCTATGGCTACACCTTC	CASSFREGYGYTF
TRBJ2-7	TRBV2	TRBD1	-	TGTGCCAGCAGCTCCGGGACAGGGAGCCACGAGCAGTACTTC	CASSSGTGSHEQYF
TRBJ2-1	TRBV29-1	TRBD2	many	TGCAGCGTCGTTAGCGGGAGGGCCGGTGAGCAGTTCTTC	CSVVSGRAGEQFF
TRBJ2-2	TRBV20-1	TRBD1	-	TGCAGTGCTCAACGACAGGGACCCGGGGAGCTGTTTTTT	CSAQRQGPGELFF
TRBJ2-7	TRBV11-2	-	few	TGTGCCAGCAGCTTAGCCGCTCCCTACGAGCAGTACTTC	CASSLAAPYEQYF
TRBJ2-5	TRBV20-1	TRBD2	-	TGCAGTGCAACACGGGGGGTAAGATCGACCCAGTACTTC	CSATRGVRSTQYF
TRBJ2-7	TRBV7-9	-	-	TGTGCCAGCAGCTCCCCATTATCGATACCAGGCGCCTACGAGCAGTACTTC	CASSSPLSIPGAYEQYF
TRBJ1-5	TRBV5-1	TRBD1	few	TGCGCCAGCAGCTTGGGCGGGACAGAGAATCAGCCCCAGCATTTT	CASSLGGTENQPQHF
TRBJ1-1	TRBV4-3	-	-	TGCGCCAGCAGCCAAGATGGGTGGGGGGCCTCTCCTAACACTGAAGCTTTCTTT	CASSQDGWGASPNTEAFF
TRBJ2-1	TRBV24-1	-	-	TGTGCCACCAGCCACAGGGAGAGGAATGAGCAGTTCTTC	CATSHRERNEQFF
TRBJ1-1	TRBV12-3/TRBV12-4	TRBD1	-	TGTGCCAGCAGTTCATCCGGGACAGGGGGATCGAACACTGAAGCTTTCTTT	CASSSSGTGGSNTEAFF
TRBJ2-7	TRBV5-1	-	few	TGCGCCAGCAGCGTGCAGGCGACTTCCTACGAGCAGTACTTC	CASSVQATSYEQYF
TRBJ2-2	TRBV20-1	TRBD2	few	TGCAGTGCCACCGGGACTAGGGTTGTGGGCGGGGAGCTGTTTTTT	CSATGTRVVGGELFF
TRBJ2-2	TRBV24-1	TRBD1	once	TGTGCCACCAGTGATTGGGACAGGGCGGACACCGGGGAGCTGTTTTTT	CATSDWDRADTGELFF
TRBJ1-4	TRBV20-1	-	many	TGCAGTGCTAGAGGGACAGCTAATGAAAAACTGTTTTTT	CSARGTANEKLFF
TRBJ2-5	TRBV20-1	TRBD1	few	TGCAGTGCTAGAGATCGACAGGGGCGCTGGGAGACCCAGTACTTC	CSARDRQGRWETQYF
TRBJ2-3	TRBV29-1	-	few	TGCAGCGTAGTACCCCGGGGTAAGGGGCCCCGACTCACAGATACGCAGTATTTT	CSVVPRGKGPRLTDTQYF
TRBJ2-7	TRBV4-3	-	many	TGCGCCAGCAGCCAACGAAGGGAAGGAAACTACGAGCAGTACTTC	CASSQRREGNYEQYF
TRBJ2-1	TRBV27	TRBD1	-	TGTGCCAGCAGTTTCCCAGGGGGTAGAATCAATGAGCAGTTCTTC	CASSFPGGRINEQFF
TRBJ2-3	TRBV12-5	TRBD2	-	TGTGCTAGTGGTTTGGGGGGACTAGCGGGAGATACGCAGTATTTT	CASGLGGLAGDTQYF